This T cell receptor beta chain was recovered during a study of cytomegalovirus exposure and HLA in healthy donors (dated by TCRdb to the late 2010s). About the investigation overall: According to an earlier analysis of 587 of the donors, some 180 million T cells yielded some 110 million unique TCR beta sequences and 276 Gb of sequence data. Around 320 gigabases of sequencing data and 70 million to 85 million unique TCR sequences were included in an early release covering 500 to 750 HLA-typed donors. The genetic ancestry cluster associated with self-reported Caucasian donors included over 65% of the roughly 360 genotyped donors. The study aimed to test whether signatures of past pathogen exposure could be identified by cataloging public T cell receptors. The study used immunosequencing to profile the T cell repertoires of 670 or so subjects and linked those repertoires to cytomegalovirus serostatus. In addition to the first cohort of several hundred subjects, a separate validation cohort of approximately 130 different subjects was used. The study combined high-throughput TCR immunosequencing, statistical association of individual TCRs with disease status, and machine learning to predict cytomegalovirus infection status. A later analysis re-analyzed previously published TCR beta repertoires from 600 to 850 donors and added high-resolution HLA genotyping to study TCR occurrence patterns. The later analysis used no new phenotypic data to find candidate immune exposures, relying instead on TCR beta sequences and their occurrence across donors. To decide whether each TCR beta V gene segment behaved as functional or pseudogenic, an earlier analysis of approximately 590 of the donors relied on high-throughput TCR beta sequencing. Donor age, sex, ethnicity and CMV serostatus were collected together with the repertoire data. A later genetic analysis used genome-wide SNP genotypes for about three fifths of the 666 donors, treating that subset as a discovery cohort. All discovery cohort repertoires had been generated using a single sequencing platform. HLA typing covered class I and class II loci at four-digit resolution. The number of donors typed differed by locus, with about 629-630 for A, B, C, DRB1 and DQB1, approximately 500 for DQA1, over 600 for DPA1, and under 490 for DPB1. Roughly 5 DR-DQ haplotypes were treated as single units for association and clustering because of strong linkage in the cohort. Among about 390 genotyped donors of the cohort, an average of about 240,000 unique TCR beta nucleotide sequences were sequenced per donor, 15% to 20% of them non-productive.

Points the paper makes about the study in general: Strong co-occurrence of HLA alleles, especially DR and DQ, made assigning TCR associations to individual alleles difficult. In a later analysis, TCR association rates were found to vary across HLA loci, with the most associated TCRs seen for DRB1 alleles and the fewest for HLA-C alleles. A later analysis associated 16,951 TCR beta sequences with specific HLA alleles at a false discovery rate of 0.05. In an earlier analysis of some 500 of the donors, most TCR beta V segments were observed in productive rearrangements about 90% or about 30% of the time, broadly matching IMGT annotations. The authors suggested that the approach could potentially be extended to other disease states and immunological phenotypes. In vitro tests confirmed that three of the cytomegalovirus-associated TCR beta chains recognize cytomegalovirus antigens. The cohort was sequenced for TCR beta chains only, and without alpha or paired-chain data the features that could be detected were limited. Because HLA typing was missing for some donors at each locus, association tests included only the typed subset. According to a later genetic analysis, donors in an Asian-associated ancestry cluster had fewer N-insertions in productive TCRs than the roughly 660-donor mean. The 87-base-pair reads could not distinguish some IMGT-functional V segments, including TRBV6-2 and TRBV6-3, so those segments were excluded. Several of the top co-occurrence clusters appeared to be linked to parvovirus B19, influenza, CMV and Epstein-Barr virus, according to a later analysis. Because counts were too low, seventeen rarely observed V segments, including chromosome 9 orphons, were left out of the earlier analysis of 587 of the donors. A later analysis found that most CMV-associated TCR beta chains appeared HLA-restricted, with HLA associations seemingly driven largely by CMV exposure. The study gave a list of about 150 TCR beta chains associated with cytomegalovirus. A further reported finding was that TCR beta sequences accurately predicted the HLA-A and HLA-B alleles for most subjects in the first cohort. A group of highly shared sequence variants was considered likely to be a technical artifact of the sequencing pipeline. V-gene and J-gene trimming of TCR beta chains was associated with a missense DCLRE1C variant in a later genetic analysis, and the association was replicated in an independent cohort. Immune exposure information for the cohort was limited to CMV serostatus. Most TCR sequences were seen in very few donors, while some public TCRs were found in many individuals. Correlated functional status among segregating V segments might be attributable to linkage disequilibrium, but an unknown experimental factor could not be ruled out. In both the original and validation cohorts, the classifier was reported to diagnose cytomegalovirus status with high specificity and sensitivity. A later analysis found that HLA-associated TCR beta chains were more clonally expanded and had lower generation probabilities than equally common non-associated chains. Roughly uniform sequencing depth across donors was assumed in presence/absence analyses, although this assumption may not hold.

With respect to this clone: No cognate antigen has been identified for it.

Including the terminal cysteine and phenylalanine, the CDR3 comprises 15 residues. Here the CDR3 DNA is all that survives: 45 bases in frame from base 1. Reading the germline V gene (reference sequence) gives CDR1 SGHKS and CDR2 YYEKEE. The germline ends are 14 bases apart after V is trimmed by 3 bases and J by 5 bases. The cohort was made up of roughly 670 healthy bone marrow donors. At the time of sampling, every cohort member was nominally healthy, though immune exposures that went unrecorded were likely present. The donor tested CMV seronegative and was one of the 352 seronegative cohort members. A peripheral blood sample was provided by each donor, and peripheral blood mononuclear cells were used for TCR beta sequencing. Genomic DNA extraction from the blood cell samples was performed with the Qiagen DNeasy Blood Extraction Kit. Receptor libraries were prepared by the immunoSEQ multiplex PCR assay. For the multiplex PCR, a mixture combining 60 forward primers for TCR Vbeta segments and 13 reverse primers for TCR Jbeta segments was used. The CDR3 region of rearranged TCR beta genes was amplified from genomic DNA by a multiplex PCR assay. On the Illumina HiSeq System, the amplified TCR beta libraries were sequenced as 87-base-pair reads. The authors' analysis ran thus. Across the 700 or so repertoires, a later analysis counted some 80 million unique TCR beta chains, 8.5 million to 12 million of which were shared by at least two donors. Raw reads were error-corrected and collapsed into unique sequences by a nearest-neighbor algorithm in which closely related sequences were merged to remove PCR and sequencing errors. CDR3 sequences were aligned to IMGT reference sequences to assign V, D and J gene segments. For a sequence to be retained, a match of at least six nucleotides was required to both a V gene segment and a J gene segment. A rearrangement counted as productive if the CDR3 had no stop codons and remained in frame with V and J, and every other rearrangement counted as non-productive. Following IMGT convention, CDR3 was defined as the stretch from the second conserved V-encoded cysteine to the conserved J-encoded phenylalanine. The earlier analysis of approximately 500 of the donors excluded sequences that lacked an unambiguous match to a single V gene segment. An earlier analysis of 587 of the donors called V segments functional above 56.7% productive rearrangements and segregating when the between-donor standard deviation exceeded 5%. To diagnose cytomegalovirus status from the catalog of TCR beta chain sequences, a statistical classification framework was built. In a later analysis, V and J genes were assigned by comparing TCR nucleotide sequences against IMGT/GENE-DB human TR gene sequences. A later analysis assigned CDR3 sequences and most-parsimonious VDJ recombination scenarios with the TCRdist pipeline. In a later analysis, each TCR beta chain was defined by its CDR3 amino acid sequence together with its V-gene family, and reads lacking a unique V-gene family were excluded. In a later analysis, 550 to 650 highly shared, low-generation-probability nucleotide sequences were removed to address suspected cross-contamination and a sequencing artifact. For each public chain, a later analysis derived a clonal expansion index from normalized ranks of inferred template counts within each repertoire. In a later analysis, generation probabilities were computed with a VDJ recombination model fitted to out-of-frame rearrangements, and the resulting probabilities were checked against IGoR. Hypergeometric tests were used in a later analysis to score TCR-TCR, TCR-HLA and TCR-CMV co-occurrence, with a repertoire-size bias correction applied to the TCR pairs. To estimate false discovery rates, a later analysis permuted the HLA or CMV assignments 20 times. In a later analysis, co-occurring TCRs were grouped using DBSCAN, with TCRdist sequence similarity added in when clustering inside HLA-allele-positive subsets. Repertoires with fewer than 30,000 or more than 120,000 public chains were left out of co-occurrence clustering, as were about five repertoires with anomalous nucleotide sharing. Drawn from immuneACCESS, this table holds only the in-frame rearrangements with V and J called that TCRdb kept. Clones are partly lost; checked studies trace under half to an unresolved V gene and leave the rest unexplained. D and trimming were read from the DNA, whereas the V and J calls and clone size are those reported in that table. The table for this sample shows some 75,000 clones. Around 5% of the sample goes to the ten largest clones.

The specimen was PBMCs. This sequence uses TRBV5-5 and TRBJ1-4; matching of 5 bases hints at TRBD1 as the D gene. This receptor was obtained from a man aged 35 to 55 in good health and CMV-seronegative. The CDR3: CASSYRWGGNEKLFF. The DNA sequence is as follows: TGTGCCAGCAGCTACCGCTGGGGGGGGAATGAAAAACTGTTTTTT.